A selection of T cell receptor beta chains follows, all from one sample in a study of patients and donors after allogeneic stem cell transplantation. One entry per CDR3 protein results from TCRdb running MiXCR on the RT-PCR reads. Of approximately 200,000 distinct CDR3 sequences in the sample, around 40% are singletons; the top ten hold approximately 10%. The sequenced sample consisted of blood, either unsorted or a sorted T cell fraction (not recorded which). The receptors here all came from a human donor who was either an allogeneic HSCT recipient or a stem cell or donor lymphocyte infusion donor (not recorded which). It is not recorded whose cells these are; they may come from a transplant donor. The CDR3 runs from the conserved cysteine through the conserved F or W.

v_gene	CDR3aa
TRBV3-1	CASSQGASETQYF
TRBV10-3	CAISESPGGGITDTQYF
TRBV5-1	CASSSPGQGPETQYF
TRBV27	CASSPIVSWVQYF
TRBV24-1	CATSDLGDRGNNHQPQHF
TRBV28	CASSSTLLTGKHRAYEQYF
TRBV5-1	CASSLTGYTDTQYF
TRBV10-3	CAIRGSTGEQYF
TRBV27	CASSLIGANTEAFF
TRBV20-1	CSARPGAGYEQYF
TRBV6-2/TRBV6-3	CASSYRAGGGSGANVLTF
TRBV11-2	CASSLRGDSYNEQFF
TRBV30	CAWSTTGHPPLHF
TRBV9	CASSAGPVDEQFF
TRBV5-1	CASSLGTGGIPLLGYTF
TRBV2	CASRGGPSSYEQYF
TRBV20-1	CSAIPRQGNQPQHF
TRBV7-9	CASSLLANEQFF
TRBV7-9	CASSSRGGYEQYF
TRBV7-9	CASSGTGTGNYNEQFF
TRBV6-2/TRBV6-3	CASSQLGLAGVWQFF
TRBV2	CASGSRGDTEAFF
TRBV4-2	CASSLGQGTASTNEKLFF
TRBV6-1	CASSTPGGSSYEQYF
TRBV4-3	CASSQDPQLATEAFF
TRBV12-3/TRBV12-4	CASSPRSRNTEAFF
TRBV7-2	CASRERQGSNSPLHF
TRBV18	CASSTESPLHF
TRBV7-2	CASSLDPANSPLHF
TRBV29-1	CNVAFYSMNTEAFF
TRBV9	CASSADSDTEAFF
TRBV20-1	CSAREGARTGELFF
TRBV20-1	CSAPTTVNTEAFF
TRBV28	CASNSGTGPGGYTF
TRBV2	CASTGGRANEKLFF
TRBV20-1	CSARGQPNQPQHF
TRBV16	CASSQEGTASAGNTIYF
TRBV5-1	CASSWTGSSYEQYF
TRBV6-6	CASSYVPPGSRLGDGYTF
TRBV12-3/TRBV12-4	CASRGGEGDTEAFF
TRBV10-3	CAISESTYEQYF
TRBV24-1	CATSDIKGQGRDTQYF
TRBV29-1	CSVLMTGIYEQYF
TRBV10-3	CAISDPGTDNNQPQHF
TRBV7-6	CASSPLGTGSGYTF
TRBV20-1	CSSPYNSGTGNYGYTF
TRBV10-3	CAISGFTGHEKLFF
TRBV5-1	CASSSGEGNSPLHF
TRBV28	CASSFPWPAGVYNEQFF
TRBV12-3/TRBV12-4	CASSLRAAGANVLTF
TRBV10-3	CAIRREGGTPNTEAFF
TRBV29-1	CSVRTGGSGGYTF
TRBV5-6	CASSVGREQYF